This T cell receptor (beta chain) was observed in a study of HIV-infected children after antiretroviral therapy interruption. RNA-based 3' RACE libraries used unique molecular identifiers. TCRdb ran MiXCR on the 3' RACE reads and lists one entry per CDR3 protein. This sample has 40,000 to 50,000 distinct CDR3 sequences, with more than 3.5% found just once. Notes on the study in general: Minor non-naive CD45RA+ populations, like EMRA or stem memory, might contaminate naive sorts. The Gini coefficient of naive CD4+ repertoires rose, returning to baseline by 3 years.

A note on this clonotype: Antigen: not known.

Treatment: PENTA 11 planned treatment interruption arm or continuous ART arm. At least 24 weeks of at least three-drug ART, in children 2 to 15 years. Sorting from thawed PBMCs isolated naive CD4+ CD45RA+ CD45RO- T cells. V was shortened by 4 bases and J by 7 bases, with 14 bases between the two germline ends. The CDR3 is 13 residues long. Germline V gene lookup returns CDR1 SGHDT and CDR2 YYEEEE. This clonotype was sampled from a pool of human donors with HIV. The sample consisted of CD45RA+ CD4+ T cells from PBMCs, pooled from several time points, taken from a donor given antiretroviral therapy, either interrupted or continuous. Subset denoted: naive CD4+ CD45RA+ CD45RO- T cells. V and J are TRBV5-6 and TRBJ1-1; no reliable D call. CDR3 in amino acids: CASSPGPTREAFF. The CDR3 nucleotides are TGTGCCAGCAGCCCCGGGCCTACCCGTGAAGCTTTCTTT.